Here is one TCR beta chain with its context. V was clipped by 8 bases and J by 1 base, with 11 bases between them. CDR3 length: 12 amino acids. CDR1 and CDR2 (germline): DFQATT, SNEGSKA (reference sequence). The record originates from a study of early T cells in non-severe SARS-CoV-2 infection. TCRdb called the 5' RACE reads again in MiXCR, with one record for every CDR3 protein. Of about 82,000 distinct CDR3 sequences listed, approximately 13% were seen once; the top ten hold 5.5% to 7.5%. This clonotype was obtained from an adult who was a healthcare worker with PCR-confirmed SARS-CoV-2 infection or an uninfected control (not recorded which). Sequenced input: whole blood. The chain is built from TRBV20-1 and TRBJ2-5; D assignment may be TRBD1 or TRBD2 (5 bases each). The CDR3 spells CSYGTIQETQYF. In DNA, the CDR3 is TGCAGTTACGGGACCATCCAAGAGACCCAGTACTTC.